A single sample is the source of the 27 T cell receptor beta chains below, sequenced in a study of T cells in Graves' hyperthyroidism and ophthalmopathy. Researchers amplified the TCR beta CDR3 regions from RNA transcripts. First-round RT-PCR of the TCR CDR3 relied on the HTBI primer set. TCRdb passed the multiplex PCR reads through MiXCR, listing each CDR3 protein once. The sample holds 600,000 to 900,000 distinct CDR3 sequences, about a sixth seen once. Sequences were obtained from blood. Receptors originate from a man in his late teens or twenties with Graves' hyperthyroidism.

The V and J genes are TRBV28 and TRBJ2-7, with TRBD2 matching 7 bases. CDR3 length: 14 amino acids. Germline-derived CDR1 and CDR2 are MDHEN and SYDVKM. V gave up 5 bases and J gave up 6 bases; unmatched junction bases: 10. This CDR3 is CASSLAREFGEQYF. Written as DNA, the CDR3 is TGTGCCAGCAGTCTCGCGCGGGAGTTCGGCGAGCAGTACTTC. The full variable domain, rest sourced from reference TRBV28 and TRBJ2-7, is DVKVTQSSRYLVKRTGEKVFLECVQDMDHENMFWYRQDPGLGLRLIYFSYDVKMKEKGDIPEGYSVSREKKERFSLILESASTNQTSMYLCASSLAREFGEQYFGPGTRLTVT.

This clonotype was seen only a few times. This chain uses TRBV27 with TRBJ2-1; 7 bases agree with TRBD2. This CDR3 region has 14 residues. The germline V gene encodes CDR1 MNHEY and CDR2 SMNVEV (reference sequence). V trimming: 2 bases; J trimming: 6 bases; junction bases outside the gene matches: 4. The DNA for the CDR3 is TGTGCCAGCAGTTTAGTCGGGAGGTCCAATGAGCAGTTCTTC. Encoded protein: CASSLVGRSNEQFF.

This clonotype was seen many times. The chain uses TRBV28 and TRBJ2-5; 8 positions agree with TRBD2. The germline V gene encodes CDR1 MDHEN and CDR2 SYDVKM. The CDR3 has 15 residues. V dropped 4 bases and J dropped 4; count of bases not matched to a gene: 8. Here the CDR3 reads CASSSRRGAGETQYF. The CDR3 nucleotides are TGTGCCAGCAGTTCACGGCGGGGGGCCGGAGAGACCCAGTACTTC.

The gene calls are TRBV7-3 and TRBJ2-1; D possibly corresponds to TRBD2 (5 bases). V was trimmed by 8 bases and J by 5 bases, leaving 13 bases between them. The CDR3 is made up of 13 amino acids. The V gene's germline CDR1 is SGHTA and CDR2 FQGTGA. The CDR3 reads CASGPAANNEQFF. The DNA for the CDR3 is TGTGCCAGCGGGCCAGCGGCCAACAATGAGCAGTTCTTC. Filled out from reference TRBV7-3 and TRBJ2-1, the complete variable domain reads GAGVSQTPSNKVTEKGKYVELRCDPISGHTALYWYRQSLGQGPEFLIYFQGTGAADDSGLPNDRFFAVRPEGSVSTLKIQRTERGDSAVYLCASGPAANNEQFFGPGTRLTVL.

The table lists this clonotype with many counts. The CDR3: CASSPNRRNTIYF. The CDR3 bases are TGTGCCAGCAGCCCCAACCGTAGAAACACCATATATTTT. This rearrangement joins TRBV3-1 to TRBJ1-3; the D is unclear. Germline-derived CDR1 and CDR2 are LGHDT and YNNKEL (reference sequence). The CDR3 has 13 amino acids. The V gene lost 4 bases and the J gene lost 5 bases, with 9 bases spanning the gap.

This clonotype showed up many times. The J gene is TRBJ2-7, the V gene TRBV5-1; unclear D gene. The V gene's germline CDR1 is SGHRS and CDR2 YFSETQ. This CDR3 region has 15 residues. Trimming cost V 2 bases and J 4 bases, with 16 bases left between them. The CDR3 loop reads CASSFWPHQSYEQYF. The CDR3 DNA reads TGCGCCAGCAGCTTTTGGCCACATCAGAGTTACGAGCAGTACTTC.

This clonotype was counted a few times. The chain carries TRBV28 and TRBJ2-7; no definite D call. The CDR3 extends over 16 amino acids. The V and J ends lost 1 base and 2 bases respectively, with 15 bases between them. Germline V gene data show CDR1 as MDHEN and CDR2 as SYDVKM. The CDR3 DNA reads TGTGCCAGCAGTTTATACTCGGGTAACCAGCCCTACGAGCAGTACTTC. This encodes CASSLYSGNQPYEQYF.

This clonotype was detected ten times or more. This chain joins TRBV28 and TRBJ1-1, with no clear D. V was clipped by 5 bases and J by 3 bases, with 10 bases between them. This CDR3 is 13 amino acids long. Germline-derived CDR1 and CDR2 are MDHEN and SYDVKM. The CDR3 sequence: CASSRNKDTEAFF. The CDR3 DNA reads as TGTGCCAGCAGTCGTAACAAGGACACTGAAGCTTTCTTT.

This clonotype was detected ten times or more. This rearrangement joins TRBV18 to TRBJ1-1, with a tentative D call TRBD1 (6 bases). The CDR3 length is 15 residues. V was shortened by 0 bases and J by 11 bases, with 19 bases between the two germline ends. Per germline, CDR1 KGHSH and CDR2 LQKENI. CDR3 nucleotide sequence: TGTGCCAGCTCACCACCTATGAAACAGGGAATTGAGGCTTTCTTT. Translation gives CASSPPMKQGIEAFF.

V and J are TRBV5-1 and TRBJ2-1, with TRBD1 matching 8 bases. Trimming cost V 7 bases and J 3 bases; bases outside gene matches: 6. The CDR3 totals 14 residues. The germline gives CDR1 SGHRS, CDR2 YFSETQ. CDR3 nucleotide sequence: TGCGCCAGCTTCCGGGACAGGAGCTACAATGAGCAGTTCTTC. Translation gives CASFRDRSYNEQFF.

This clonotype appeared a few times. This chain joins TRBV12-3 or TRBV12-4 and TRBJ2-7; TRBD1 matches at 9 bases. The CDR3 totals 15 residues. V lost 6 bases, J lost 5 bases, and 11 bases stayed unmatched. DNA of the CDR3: TGTGCCAGCAGCCGCCTGGGACAGGGATTCGACGAGCAGTACTTC. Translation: CASSRLGQGFDEQYF.

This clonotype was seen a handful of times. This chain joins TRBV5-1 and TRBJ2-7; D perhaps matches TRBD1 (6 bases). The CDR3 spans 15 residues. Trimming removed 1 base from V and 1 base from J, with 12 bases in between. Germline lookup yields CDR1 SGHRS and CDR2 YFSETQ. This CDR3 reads CASSLWWDKSYEQYF. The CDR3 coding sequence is TGCGCCAGCAGCTTGTGGTGGGACAAGTCCTACGAGCAGTACTTC.

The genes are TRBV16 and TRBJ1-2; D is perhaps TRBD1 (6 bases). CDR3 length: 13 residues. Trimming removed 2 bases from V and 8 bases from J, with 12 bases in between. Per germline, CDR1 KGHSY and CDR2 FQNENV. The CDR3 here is CASSQDSRGGYTF. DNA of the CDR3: TGTGCCAGCAGCCAAGATTCCAGGGGCGGCTACACCTTC.

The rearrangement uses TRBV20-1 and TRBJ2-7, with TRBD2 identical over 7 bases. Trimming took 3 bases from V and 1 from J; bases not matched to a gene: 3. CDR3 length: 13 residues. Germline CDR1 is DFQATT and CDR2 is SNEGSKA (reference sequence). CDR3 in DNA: TGCAGTGCTAGGGGGGGGGAATCCTACGAGCAGTACTTC. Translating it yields CSARGGESYEQYF.

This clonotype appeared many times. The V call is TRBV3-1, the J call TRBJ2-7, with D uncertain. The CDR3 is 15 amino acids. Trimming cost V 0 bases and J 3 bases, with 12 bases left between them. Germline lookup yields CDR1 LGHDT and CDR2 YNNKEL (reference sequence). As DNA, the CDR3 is TGTGCCAGCAGCCAAGAAAAGGCAACCCTCTACGAGCAGTACTTC. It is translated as CASSQEKATLYEQYF.

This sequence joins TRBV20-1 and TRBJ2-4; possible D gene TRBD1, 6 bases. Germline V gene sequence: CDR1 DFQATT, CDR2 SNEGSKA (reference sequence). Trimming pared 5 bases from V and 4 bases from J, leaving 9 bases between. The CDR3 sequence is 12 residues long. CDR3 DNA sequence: TGCAGTGCTGGGGACACAAAAAACATTCAGTACTTC. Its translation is CSAGDTKNIQYF.

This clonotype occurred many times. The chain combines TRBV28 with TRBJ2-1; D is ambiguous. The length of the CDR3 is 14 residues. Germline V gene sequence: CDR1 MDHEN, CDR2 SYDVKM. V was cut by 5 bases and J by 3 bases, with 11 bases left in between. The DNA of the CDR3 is TGTGCCAGCAGTGGCAGCCTTGGCTACAATGAGCAGTTCTTC. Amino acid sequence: CASSGSLGYNEQFF.

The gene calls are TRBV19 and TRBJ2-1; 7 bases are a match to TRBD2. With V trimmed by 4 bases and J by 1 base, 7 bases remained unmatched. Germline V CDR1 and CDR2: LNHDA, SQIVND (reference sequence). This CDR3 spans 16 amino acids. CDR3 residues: CASSRAASGSYNEQFF. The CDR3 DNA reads TGTGCCAGTAGTAGGGCGGCTAGCGGATCCTACAATGAGCAGTTCTTC.

CDR3 sequence reads: CASSPFGWETQYF. CDR3 coding DNA: TGTGCCAGCAGCCCCTTTGGGTGGGAGACCCAGTACTTC. This chain joins TRBV14 and TRBJ2-5; no definite D call. Germline assignment: CDR1 SGHDN and CDR2 FVKESK. V lost 4 bases and J lost 5, with 11 bases in between. The CDR3 has 13 residues.

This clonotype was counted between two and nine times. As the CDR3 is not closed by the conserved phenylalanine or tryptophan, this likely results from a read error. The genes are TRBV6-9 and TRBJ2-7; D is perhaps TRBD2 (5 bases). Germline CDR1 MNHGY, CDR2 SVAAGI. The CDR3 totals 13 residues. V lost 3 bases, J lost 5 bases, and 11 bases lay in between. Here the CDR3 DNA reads TGTGCCAGCAGTTACGGAGGTTTCGACGAGCAGTACCTC. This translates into CASSYGGFDEQYL.

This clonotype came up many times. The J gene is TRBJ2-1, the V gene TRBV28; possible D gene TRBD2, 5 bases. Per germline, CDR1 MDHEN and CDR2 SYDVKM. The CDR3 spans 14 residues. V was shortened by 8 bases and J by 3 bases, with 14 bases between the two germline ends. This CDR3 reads CASLTSGFYNEQFF. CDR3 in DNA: TGTGCCAGCCTCACCAGCGGCTTCTACAATGAGCAGTTCTTC.

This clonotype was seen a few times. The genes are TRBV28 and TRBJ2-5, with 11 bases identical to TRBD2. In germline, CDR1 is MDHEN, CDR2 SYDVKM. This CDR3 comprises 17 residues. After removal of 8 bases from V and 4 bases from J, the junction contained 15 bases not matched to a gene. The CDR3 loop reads CASLPGGTSGSLETQYF. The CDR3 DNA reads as TGTGCCAGCCTTCCTGGGGGTACTAGCGGGAGTTTAGAGACCCAGTACTTC.

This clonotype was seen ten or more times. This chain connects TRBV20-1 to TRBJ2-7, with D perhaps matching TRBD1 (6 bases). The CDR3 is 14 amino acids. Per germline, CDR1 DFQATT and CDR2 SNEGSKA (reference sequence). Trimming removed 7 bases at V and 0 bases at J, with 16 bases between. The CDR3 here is CSVWGQYPSYEQYF. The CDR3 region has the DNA TGCAGTGTCTGGGGGCAGTATCCCTCCTACGAGCAGTACTTC.

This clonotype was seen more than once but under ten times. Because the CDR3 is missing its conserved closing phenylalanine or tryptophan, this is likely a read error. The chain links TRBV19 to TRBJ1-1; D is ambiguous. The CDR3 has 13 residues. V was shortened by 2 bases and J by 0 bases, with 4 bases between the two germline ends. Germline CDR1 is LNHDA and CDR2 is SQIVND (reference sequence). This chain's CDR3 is CASSIWLNTEAFS. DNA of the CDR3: TGTGCCAGTAGTATATGGCTGAACACTGAAGCTTTCTCT.

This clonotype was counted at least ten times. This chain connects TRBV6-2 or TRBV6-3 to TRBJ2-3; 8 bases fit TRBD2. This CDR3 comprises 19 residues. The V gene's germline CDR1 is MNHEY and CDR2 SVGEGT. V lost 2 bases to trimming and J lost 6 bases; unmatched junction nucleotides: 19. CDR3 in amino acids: CASSYLFTGGPLPRDTQYF. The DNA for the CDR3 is TGTGCCAGCAGTTACCTCTTTACGGGAGGGCCTCTTCCCCGCGATACGCAGTATTTT.

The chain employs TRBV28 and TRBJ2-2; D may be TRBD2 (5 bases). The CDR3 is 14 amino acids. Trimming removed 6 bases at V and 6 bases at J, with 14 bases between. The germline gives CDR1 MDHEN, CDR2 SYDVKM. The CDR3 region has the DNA TGTGCCAGCAGCCTTTTATCGGGGTCCGGGGAGCTGTTTTTT. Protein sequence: CASSLLSGSGELFF.

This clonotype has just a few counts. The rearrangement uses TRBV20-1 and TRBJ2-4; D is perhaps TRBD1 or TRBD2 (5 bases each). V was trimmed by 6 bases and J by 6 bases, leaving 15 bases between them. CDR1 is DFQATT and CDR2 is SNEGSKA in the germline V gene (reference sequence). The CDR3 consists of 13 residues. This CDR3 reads CSATGRLPNIQYF. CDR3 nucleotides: TGCAGTGCAACGGGACGGCTACCAAACATTCAGTACTTC.